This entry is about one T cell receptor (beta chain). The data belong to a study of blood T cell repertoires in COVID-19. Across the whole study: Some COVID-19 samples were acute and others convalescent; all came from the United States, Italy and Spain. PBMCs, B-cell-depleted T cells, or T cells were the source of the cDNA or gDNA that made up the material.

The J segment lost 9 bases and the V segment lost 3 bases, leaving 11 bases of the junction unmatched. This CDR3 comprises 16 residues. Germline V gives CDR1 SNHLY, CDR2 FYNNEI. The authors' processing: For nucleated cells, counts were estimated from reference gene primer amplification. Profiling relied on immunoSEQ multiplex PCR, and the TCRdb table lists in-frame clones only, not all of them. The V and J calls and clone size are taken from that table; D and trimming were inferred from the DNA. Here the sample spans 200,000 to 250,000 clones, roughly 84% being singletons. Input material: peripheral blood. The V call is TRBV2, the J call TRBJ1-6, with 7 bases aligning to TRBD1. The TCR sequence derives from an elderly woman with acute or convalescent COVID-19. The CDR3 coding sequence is TGTGCCAGCAGTGATCGGACAGGTCCAAGGAGTTCACCCCTCCACTTT. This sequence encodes CASSDRTGPRSSPLHF.